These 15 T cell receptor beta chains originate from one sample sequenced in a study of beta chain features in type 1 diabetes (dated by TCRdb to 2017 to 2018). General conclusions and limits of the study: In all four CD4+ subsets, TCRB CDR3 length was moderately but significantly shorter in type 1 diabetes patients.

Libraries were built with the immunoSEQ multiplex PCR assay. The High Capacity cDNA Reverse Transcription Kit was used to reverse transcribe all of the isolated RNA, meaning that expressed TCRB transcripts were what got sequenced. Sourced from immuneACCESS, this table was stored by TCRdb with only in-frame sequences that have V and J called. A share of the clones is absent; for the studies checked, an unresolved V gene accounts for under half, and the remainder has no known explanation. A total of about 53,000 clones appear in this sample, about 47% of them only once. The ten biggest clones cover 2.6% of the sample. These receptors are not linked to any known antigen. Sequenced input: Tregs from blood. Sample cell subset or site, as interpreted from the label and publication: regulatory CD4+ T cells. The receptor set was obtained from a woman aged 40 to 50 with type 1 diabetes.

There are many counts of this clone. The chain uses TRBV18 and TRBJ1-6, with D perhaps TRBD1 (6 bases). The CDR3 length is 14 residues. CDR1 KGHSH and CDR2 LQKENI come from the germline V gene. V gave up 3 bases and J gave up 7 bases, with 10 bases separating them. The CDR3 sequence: CASSPDSSNSPLHF. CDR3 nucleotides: TGTGCCAGCTCACCGGACAGCAGCAATTCACCCCTCCACTTT.

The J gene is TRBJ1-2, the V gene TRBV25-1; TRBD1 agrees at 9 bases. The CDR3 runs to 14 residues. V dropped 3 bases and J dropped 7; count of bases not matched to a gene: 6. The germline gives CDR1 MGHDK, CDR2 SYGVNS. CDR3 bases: TGTGCCAGCAGTGATTCCCGGACAGGGGTTGGCTACACCTTC. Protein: CASSDSRTGVGYTF.

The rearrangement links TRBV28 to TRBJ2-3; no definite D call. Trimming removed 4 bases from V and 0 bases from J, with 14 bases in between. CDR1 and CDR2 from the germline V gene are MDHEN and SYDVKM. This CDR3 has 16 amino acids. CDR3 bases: TGTGCCAGCAGTTCCGTGGGTAGCTTTAGCACAGATACGCAGTATTTT. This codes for CASSSVGSFSTDTQYF.

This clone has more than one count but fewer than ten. CDR3 amino acids: CASSPGQGRATEAFF. DNA for the CDR3: TGCGCCAGCAGCCCCGGACAGGGTCGGGCGACTGAAGCTTTCTTT. This chain connects TRBV5-1 to TRBJ1-1; 8 positions match TRBD1. The CDR3 extends over 15 amino acids. Per germline, CDR1 SGHRS and CDR2 YFSETQ. Trimming took 4 bases from V and 5 from J; bases not matched to a gene: 10.

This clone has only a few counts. This chain's CDR3 is CATGRGSGANVLTF. DNA of the CDR3: TGTGCCACCGGTAGGGGCTCTGGGGCCAACGTCCTGACTTTC. The chain employs TRBV7-2 and TRBJ2-6; tentatively, D is TRBD1 (5 bases). The CDR3 is 14 amino acids. Trimming removed 10 bases at V and 0 bases at J, with 10 bases between. Looked up from germline, CDR1 is SGHTA and CDR2 is FQGNSA.

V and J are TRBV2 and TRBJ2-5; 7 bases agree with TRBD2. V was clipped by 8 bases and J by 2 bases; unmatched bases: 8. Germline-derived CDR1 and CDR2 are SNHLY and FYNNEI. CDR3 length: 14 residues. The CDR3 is CASERGIGQETQYF. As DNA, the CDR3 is TGTGCCAGCGAGCGGGGTATTGGGCAAGAGACCCAGTACTTC. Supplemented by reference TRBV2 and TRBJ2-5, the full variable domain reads EPEVTQTPSHQVTQMGQEVILRCVPISNHLYFYWYRQILGQKVEFLVSFYNNEISEKSEIFDDQFSVERPDGSNFTLKIRSTKLEDSAMYFCASERGIGQETQYFGPGTRLLVL.

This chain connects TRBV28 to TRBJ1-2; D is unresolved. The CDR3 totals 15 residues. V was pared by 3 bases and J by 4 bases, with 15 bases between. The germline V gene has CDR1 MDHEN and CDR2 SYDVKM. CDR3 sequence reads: CASSFGGEWSYGYTF. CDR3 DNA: TGTGCCAGCAGTTTCGGCGGGGAGTGGAGCTATGGCTACACCTTC.

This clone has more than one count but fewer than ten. The CDR3 coding sequence is TGTGCCACCAGCAGAGATGGGACTAGCGGAAGGGAGACCCAGTACTTC. Translated: CATSRDGTSGRETQYF. The V and J genes are TRBV15 and TRBJ2-5; 11 bases agree with TRBD2. Germline trimming cut 0 bases from V and 5 bases from J; bases unmatched to any gene: 5. Germline CDR1 and CDR2: LNHNV and YYDKDF (reference sequence). The CDR3 runs 16 residues.

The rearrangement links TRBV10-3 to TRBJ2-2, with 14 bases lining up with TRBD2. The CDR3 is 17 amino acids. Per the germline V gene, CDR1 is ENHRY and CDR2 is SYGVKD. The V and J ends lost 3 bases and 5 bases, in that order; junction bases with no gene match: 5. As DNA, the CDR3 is TGTGCCATCAGTGACTCCGGGACTAGCGGGAGTACCGGGGAGCTGTTTTTT. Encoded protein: CAISDSGTSGSTGELFF.

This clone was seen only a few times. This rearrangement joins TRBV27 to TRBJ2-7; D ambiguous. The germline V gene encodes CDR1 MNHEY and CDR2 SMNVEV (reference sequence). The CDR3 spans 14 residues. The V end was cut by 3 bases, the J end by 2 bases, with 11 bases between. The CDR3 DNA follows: TGTGCCAGCAGTTTCTCGGGTGAGGCCTACGAGCAGTACTTC. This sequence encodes CASSFSGEAYEQYF.

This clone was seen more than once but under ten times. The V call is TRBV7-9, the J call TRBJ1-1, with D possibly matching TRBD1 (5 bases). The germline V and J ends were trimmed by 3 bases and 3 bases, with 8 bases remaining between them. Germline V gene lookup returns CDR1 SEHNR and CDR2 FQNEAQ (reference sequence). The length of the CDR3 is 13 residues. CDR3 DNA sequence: TGTGCCAGCAGCTTGGGAGGGGACACTGAAGCTTTCTTT. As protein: CASSLGGDTEAFF.

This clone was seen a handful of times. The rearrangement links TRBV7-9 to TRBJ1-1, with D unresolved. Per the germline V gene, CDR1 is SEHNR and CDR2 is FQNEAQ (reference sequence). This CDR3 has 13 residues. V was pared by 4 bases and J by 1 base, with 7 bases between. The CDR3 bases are TGTGCCAGCAGCTCCGCGGGGAACACTGAAGCTTTCTTT. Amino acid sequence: CASSSAGNTEAFF.

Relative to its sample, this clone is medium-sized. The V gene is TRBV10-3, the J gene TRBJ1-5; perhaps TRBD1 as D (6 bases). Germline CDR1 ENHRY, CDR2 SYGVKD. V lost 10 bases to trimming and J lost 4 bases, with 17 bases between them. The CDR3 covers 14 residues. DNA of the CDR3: TGTGCCAGCGCGCAGGGAGGGGGTAATCAGCCCCAGCATTTT. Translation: CASAQGGGNQPQHF.

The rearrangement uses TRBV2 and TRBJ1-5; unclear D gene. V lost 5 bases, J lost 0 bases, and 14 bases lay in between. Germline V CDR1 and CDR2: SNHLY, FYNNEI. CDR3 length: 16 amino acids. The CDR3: CASSPRPDISNQPQHF. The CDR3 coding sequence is TGTGCCAGCAGTCCTAGGCCAGATATTAGCAATCAGCCCCAGCATTTT.

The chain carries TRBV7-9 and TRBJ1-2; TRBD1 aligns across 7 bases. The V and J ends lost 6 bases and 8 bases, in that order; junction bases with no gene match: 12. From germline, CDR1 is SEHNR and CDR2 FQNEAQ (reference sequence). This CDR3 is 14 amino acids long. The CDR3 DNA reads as TGTGCCAGCAGTCAAAATACAGGGGAAGAAGGCTACACCTTC. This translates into CASSQNTGEEGYTF.